The 19 T cell receptor beta chains listed next were all sequenced from one sample in a study of cytomegalovirus exposure and HLA in healthy donors. PCR used 60 Vbeta primers and 13 Jbeta primers. Generated by immunoSEQ multiplex PCR, the TCRdb table keeps only in-frame clones and is missing some. The sample records tens of thousands of clones, more than 60% being singletons. Sequencing used PBMCs. These receptors were taken from a woman in her twenties or thirties in good health and CMV-seronegative.

The rearrangement joins TRBV5-4 to TRBJ2-6; D perhaps matches TRBD1 (5 bases). Trimming took 0 bases from V and 0 from J, leaving 10 bases between them. The CDR3 runs 17 residues. CDR1 is SGHNT and CDR2 is YYREEE in the germline V gene (reference sequence). The CDR3: CASSLAGPLSGANVLTF. CDR3 nucleotides: TGTGCCAGCAGCTTGGCAGGGCCTCTCTCTGGGGCCAACGTCCTGACTTTC.

The chain combines TRBV6-1 with TRBJ1-1; the D gene is possibly TRBD1 (6 bases). V lost 6 bases, J lost 0 bases, and 14 bases lay in between. CDR1 and CDR2 (germline): MNHNS, SASEGT. This CDR3 has 15 amino acids. The CDR3 is CASRHRAAVNTEAFF. The CDR3 nucleotides read TGTGCCAGCAGGCACAGGGCTGCGGTGAACACTGAAGCTTTCTTT.

The chain couples TRBV5-5 to TRBJ2-5; 9 bases align to TRBD2. This CDR3 comprises 19 residues. V shed 1 base, J shed 4 bases, and the junction held 17 bases outside the gene matches. Germline V gene lookup returns CDR1 SGHKS and CDR2 YYEKEE (reference sequence). This chain's CDR3 is CASSLREGTAGGPGETQYF. Written as DNA, the CDR3 is TGTGCCAGCAGCTTGAGGGAAGGAACGGCGGGGGGGCCGGGAGAGACCCAGTACTTC.

The chain links TRBV2 to TRBJ1-5; maybe TRBD1 (5 bases). The V end was cut by 3 bases, the J end by 2 bases, with 8 bases between. CDR1 SNHLY and CDR2 FYNNEI come from the germline V gene. This CDR3 has 14 amino acids. Here the CDR3 reads CASSDRAGNQPQHF. The CDR3 nucleotides are TGTGCCAGCAGTGACAGGGCCGGCAATCAGCCCCAGCATTTT.

The chain carries TRBV7-2 and TRBJ1-3, with 7 bases fitting TRBD1. This CDR3 comprises 17 residues. Germline CDR1 is SGHTA and CDR2 is FQGNSA. J was trimmed by 5 bases and V by 6 bases; bases with no gene match: 16. DNA for the CDR3: TGTGCCAGCAGACCTATTATTCAGGGGGGCCCAAGAAACACCATATATTTT. Translation gives CASRPIIQGGPRNTIYF.

This sequence joins TRBV5-4 and TRBJ2-3, with TRBD1 as a possible D gene (6 bases). The germline V gene encodes CDR1 SGHNT and CDR2 YYREEE (reference sequence). CDR3 length: 15 amino acids. V lost 9 bases and J lost 4, with 21 bases in between. This CDR3 reads CAISHDQGRADTQYF. The DNA of the CDR3 is TGTGCCATCTCCCACGATCAGGGGCGGGCAGATACGCAGTATTTT.

This chain uses TRBV27 with TRBJ1-5; perhaps TRBD1 as D (6 bases). The CDR3 spans 17 residues. CDR1 MNHEY and CDR2 SMNVEV come from the germline V gene (reference sequence). V was shortened by 6 bases and J by 2 bases, with 20 bases between the two germline ends. The CDR3 loop is CASSRIAGGPGNQPQHF. The DNA for the CDR3 is TGTGCCAGCAGCCGGATCGCCGGGGGGCCGGGCAATCAGCCCCAGCATTTT.

The chain couples TRBV27 to TRBJ1-1; D may be TRBD1 (6 bases). The germline V gene has CDR1 MNHEY and CDR2 SMNVEV (reference sequence). Trimming pared 6 bases from V and 1 base from J, leaving 9 bases between. The CDR3 extends over 13 amino acids. CDR3 protein: CASRLQGNTEAFF. The CDR3 DNA reads TGTGCCAGCAGGTTACAGGGGAACACTGAAGCTTTCTTT.

In its sample, this clone was seen once. V and J are TRBV11-2 and TRBJ2-1, with D perhaps matching TRBD1 (6 bases). The germline V gene encodes CDR1 SGHAT and CDR2 FQNNGV. V lost 0 bases and J 6 bases, leaving 15 bases between the germline ends. The CDR3 has 16 residues. CDR3 sequence reads: CASSLDPGEGSNEQFF. DNA for the CDR3: TGTGCCAGCAGCTTAGACCCAGGGGAAGGTTCCAATGAGCAGTTCTTC.

This clone showed up just a few times. The rearrangement joins TRBV29-1 to TRBJ1-5; 12 positions agree with TRBD1. The CDR3 has 14 amino acids. The germline V gene has CDR1 SQVTM and CDR2 ANQGSEA. V shed 6 bases, J shed 5 bases, and the junction held 5 bases outside the gene matches. The CDR3 DNA follows: TGCAGCGTGGGGACAGGGGGCACCGATCAGCCCCAGCATTTT. It translates to CSVGTGGTDQPQHF.

Points on this clone: The sample has other DNA sequences that encode this CDR3 too. The chain combines TRBV7-3 with TRBJ1-1, with TRBD1 identical over 7 bases. CDR1 SGHTA and CDR2 FQGTGA come from the germline V gene. CDR3 length equals 14 residues. V gave up 5 bases and J gave up 1 base; unmatched junction bases: 4. CDR3 DNA sequence: TGTGCCAGCAGCCCGTCAGGGGGGAACACTGAAGCTTTCTTT. Its protein is CASSPSGGNTEAFF.

The chain joins TRBV4-2 to TRBJ1-2; 10 bases match TRBD1. CDR3 length: 16 amino acids. Trimming took 1 base from V and 6 from J; bases not matched to a gene: 8. The germline V gene has CDR1 LGHNA and CDR2 YNFKEQ. CDR3 in amino acids: CASSQARQDRGNGYTF. CDR3 nucleotide sequence: TGTGCCAGCAGCCAAGCCCGACAGGACAGGGGGAATGGCTACACCTTC.

The rearrangement uses TRBV2 and TRBJ2-3, with a tentative D call TRBD2 (5 bases). The CDR3 contains 15 residues. Trimming took 2 bases from V and 0 from J, leaving 9 bases between them. CDR1 and CDR2 from the germline V gene are SNHLY and FYNNEI. The CDR3 region is CASSERRGSTDTQYF. Written as DNA, the CDR3 is TGTGCCAGCAGTGAACGTCGGGGAAGCACAGATACGCAGTATTTT. The variable domain in full, with the rest retrieved from reference TRBV2 and TRBJ2-3, is EPEVTQTPSHQVTQMGQEVILRCVPISNHLYFYWYRQILGQKVEFLVSFYNNEISEKSEIFDDQFSVERPDGSNFTLKIRSTKLEDSAMYFCASSERRGSTDTQYFGPGTRLTVL.

The chain links TRBV6-1 to TRBJ1-6; D unclear. The V end was cut by 3 bases, the J end by 7 bases, with 10 bases between. CDR3 length: 14 amino acids. From germline, CDR1 is MNHNS and CDR2 SASEGT. In DNA form, the CDR3 reads TGTGCCAGCAGTGAGGAGTGGAGCAATTCACCCCTCCACTTT. It is translated as CASSEEWSNSPLHF.

The chain links TRBV14 to TRBJ1-2; 7 nucleotides line up with TRBD1. The CDR3 runs 16 residues. Looked up from germline, CDR1 is SGHDN and CDR2 is FVKESK. With V trimmed by 0 bases and J by 4 bases, 8 bases remained unmatched. CDR3 residues: CASSQEEPYRGYGYTF. For the CDR3, the DNA is TGTGCCAGCAGCCAAGAAGAGCCCTACAGGGGCTATGGCTACACCTTC.

CDR3 loop: CASSSERTSLEQYF. CDR3 in DNA: TGTGCCAGTAGTAGTGAACGGACTTCCCTCGAGCAGTACTTC. The J gene is TRBJ2-5, the V gene TRBV19; a weak D match, TRBD2 (5 bases). The J call may be in error: the DNA end matches TRBJ2-7 better. Germline assignment: CDR1 LNHDA and CDR2 SQIVND (reference sequence). This CDR3 is 14 amino acids long.

J is TRBJ2-6 and V is TRBV4-1; TRBD1 matches at 8 bases. This CDR3 is 17 amino acids long. Per the germline V gene, CDR1 is MGHRA and CDR2 is YSYEKL. The junction had 9 bases not matched to a gene; V was cut back by 5 bases and J by 3 bases. The CDR3 here is CASSEDRVFFGANVLTF. The CDR3 coding sequence is TGCGCCAGCAGCGAGGACAGGGTTTTCTTTGGGGCCAACGTCCTGACTTTC.

The V and J genes are TRBV10-3 and TRBJ2-2, with 7 bases matching TRBD1. The CDR3 has 14 amino acids. Germline CDR1 is ENHRY and CDR2 is SYGVKD. Trimming took 10 bases from V and 0 from J; bases not matched to a gene: 5. DNA for the CDR3: TGTGCCACCTCCGGGACAGCGAACACCGGGGAGCTGTTTTTT. It codes for CATSGTANTGELFF.

This CDR3 is CASRYRPRRDTGELFF. The CDR3 bases are TGTGCCAGCAGGTACCGGCCTCGGAGGGACACCGGGGAGCTGTTTTTT. The genes are TRBV5-6 and TRBJ2-2; possible D gene TRBD2, 6 bases. The V and J ends lost 5 bases and 3 bases respectively, with 17 bases between them. Germline CDR1 reads SGHDT; CDR2 reads YYEEEE. The CDR3 totals 16 residues.